This TCR beta chain is drawn from a study of cytomegalovirus exposure and HLA in healthy donors. About this clone: What it binds is unknown.

CDR1 is SGHDT, CDR2 YYEEEE, per germline. The CDR3 consists of 12 residues. The germline V and J ends were trimmed by 1 base and 2 bases, with 4 bases remaining between them. Overall study findings and caveats: Analysis was performed later, and it showed HLA-associated TCR beta chains to be more clonally expanded than equally common others. Most TCR sequences were rare, but some public TCRs occurred in many donors. Later, an analysis found that common viral pathogens appeared to be linked with several of the most significant clusters.

The PCR had 60 Vbeta and 13 Jbeta primers. Authors' data handling: Unique TCR beta chains totaled about 73 million in a later count, with around 12 million of them shared. The assay was immunoSEQ multiplex PCR, and TCRdb's table has in-frame clones only and misses some. The DNA gave D and trimming, while V, J and clone size come from that table. Reported are 50,000 or so clones; the ten largest clones contain approximately 9%. The sample consisted of PBMCs. The chain carries TRBV5-6 and TRBJ2-7, with unresolved D. The TCR was taken from a man in his fifties or sixties in good health and CMV-seropositive. The CDR3 coding sequence is TGTGCCAGCAGCTTGAGAGCCTACGAGCAGTACTTC. It translates to CASSLRAYEQYF.